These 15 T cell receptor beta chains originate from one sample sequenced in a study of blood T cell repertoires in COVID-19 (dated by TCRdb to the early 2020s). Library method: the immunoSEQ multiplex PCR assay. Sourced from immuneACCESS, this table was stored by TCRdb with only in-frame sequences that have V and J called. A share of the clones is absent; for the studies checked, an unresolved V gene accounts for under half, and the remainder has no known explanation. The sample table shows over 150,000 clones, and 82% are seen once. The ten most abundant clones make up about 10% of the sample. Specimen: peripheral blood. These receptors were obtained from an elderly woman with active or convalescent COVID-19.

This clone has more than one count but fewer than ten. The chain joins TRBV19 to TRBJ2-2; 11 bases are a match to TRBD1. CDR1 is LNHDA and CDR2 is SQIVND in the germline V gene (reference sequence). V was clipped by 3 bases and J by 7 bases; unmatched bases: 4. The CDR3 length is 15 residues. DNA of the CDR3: TGTGCCAGTAGTATCGGACAGGGGGCGAACGGGGAGCTGTTTTTT. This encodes CASSIGQGANGELFF.

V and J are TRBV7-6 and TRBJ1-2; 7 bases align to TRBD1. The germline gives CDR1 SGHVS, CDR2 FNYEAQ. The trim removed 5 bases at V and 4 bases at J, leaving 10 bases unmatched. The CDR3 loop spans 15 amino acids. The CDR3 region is CASSGRSGGFYGYTF. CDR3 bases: TGTGCCAGCAGCGGAAGGTCAGGGGGGTTCTATGGCTACACCTTC.

The CDR3 protein is CAISDSLGASYNEQFF. The DNA for the CDR3 is TGTGCCATCAGTGACAGTTTGGGGGCCTCCTACAATGAGCAGTTCTTC. The chain recombines TRBV10-3 with TRBJ2-1; a possible D gene is TRBD1 (6 bases). The V end lost 3 bases, the J end lost 0 bases, and 12 bases lay between the germline ends. The CDR3 loop spans 16 amino acids. Germline V CDR1 and CDR2: ENHRY, SYGVKD.

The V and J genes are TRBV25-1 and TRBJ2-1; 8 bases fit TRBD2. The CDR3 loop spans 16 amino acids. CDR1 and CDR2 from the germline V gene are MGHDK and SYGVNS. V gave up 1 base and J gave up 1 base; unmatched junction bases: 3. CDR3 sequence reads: CASSESTGGSYNEQFF. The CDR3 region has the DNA TGTGCCAGCAGTGAATCAACGGGAGGGTCCTACAATGAGCAGTTCTTC. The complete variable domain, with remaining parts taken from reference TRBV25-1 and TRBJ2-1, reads EADIYQTPRYLVIGTGKKITLECSQTMGHDKMYWYQQDPGMELHLIHYSYGVNSTEKGDLSSESTVSRIRTEHFPLTLESARPSHTSQYLCASSESTGGSYNEQFFGPGTRLTVL.

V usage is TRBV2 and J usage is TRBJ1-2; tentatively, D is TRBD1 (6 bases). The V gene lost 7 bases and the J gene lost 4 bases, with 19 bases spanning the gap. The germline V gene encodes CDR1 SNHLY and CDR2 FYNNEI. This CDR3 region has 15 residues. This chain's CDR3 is CASTDQQGLIYGYTF. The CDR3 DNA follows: TGTGCCAGCACCGACCAGCAGGGGTTAATCTATGGCTACACCTTC.

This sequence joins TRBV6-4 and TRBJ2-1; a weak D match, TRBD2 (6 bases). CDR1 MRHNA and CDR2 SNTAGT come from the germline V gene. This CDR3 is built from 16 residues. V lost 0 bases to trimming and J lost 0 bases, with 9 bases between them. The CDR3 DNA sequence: TGTGCCAGCAGTGACTCCGGGACTGCCTCCTACAATGAGCAGTTCTTC. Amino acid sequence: CASSDSGTASYNEQFF.

The CDR3 bases are TGCGCCAGCAGCTTTTTAGACACTGGCTACACCTTC. Its translation is CASSFLDTGYTF. The chain couples TRBV5-1 to TRBJ1-2; D not resolved. Germline CDR1 and CDR2: SGHRS and YFSETQ. With 2 bases removed from V and 7 bases from J, the gap between germline ends came to 9 bases. The CDR3 sequence is 12 residues long.

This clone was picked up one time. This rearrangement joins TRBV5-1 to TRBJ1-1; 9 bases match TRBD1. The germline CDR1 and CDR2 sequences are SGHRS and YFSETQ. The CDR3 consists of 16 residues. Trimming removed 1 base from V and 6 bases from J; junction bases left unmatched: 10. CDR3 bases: TGCGCCAGCAGCTTGTGGGGACAGGGAGGTGGATCTGAAGCTTTCTTT. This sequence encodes CASSLWGQGGGSEAFF.

The CDR3 region is CATSDSGKANTEAFF. CDR3 in DNA: TGTGCCACCAGTGATAGCGGCAAGGCGAACACTGAAGCTTTCTTT. This sequence joins TRBV24-1 and TRBJ1-1; unclear D gene. Trimming pared 3 bases from V and 1 base from J, leaving 11 bases between. Germline CDR1 and CDR2: KGHDR and SFDVKD. The CDR3 contains 15 residues.

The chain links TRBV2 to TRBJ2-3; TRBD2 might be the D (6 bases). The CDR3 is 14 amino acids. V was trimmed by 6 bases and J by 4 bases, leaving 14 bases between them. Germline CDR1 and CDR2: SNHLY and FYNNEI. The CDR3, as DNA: TGTGCCAGCAGAGTGGCGGGACGGGCAGATACGCAGTATTTT. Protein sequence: CASRVAGRADTQYF. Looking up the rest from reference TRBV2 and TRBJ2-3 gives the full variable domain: EPEVTQTPSHQVTQMGQEVILRCVPISNHLYFYWYRQILGQKVEFLVSFYNNEISEKSEIFDDQFSVERPDGSNFTLKIRSTKLEDSAMYFCASRVAGRADTQYFGPGTRLTVL.

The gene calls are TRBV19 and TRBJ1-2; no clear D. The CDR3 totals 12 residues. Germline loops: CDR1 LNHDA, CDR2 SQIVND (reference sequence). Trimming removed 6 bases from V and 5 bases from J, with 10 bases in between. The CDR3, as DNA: TGTGCCAGTAGGGTGGGAGAATATGGCTACACCTTC. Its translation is CASRVGEYGYTF.

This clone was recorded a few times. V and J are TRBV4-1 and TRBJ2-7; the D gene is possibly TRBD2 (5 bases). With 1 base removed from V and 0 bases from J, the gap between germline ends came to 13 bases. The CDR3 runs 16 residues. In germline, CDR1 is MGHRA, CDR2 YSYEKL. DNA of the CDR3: TGCGCCAGCAGCCAAGTGCTAGCCCAGAGCTCCTACGAGCAGTACTTC. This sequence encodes CASSQVLAQSSYEQYF.

Here the CDR3 reads CASSYGLAGASGELFF. CDR3 bases: TGTGCCAGCAGTTACGGGCTAGCGGGAGCTTCCGGGGAGCTGTTTTTT. The chain is built from TRBV6-5 and TRBJ2-2, with 10 nucleotides matching TRBD2. This CDR3 spans 16 amino acids. J lost 6 bases, V lost 2 bases, and 6 bases had no gene match. From germline, CDR1 is MNHEY and CDR2 SVGAGI.

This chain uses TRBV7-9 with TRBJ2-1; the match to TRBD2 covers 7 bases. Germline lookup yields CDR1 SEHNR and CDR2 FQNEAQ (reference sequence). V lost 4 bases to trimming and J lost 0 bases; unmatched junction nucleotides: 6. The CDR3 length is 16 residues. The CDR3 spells CASSSPSGSSYNEQFF. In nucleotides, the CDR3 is TGTGCCAGCAGCTCCCCTAGCGGTAGCTCCTACAATGAGCAGTTCTTC.

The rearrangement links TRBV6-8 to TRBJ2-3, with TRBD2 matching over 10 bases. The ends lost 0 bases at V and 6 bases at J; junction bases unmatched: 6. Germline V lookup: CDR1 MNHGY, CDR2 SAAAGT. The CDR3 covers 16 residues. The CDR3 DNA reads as TGTGCCAGCAGTTACTCGATTAGCGGGAGGAGGGATACGCAGTATTTT. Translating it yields CASSYSISGRRDTQYF.